Shown below are 15 T cell receptor beta chains from a single sample sequenced in a study of early T cells in non-severe SARS-CoV-2 infection. TCRdb itself ran the 5' RACE reads through MiXCR, one entry per CDR3 protein. In the table there are 27,000 or so distinct CDR3 sequences, about 2.9% of which are singletons. Sequencing was carried out using whole blood. These receptors all come from an adult who was a healthcare worker with PCR-confirmed SARS-CoV-2 infection or an uninfected control (not recorded which).

In its sample, this clonotype was seen many times. The rearrangement uses TRBV27 and TRBJ1-6; D not resolved. This CDR3 has 17 amino acids. Deletions cut 2 bases from V and 0 bases from J, with 11 bases between. The germline CDR1 and CDR2 sequences are MNHEY and SMNVEV (reference sequence). The DNA of the CDR3 is TGTGCCAGCAGTTTAATGGGCAGGAGCTCCTATAATTCACCCCTCCACTTT. Protein product: CASSLMGRSSYNSPLHF.

CDR3 DNA sequence: TGTGCCAGCAGCCAAGGGACAGGGGTGAATGAGCAGTTCTTC. Protein: CASSQGTGVNEQFF. The chain carries TRBV3-1 and TRBJ2-1; 9 positions match TRBD1. Germline V gene lookup returns CDR1 LGHDT and CDR2 YNNKEL (reference sequence). Trimming at V came to 1 base and at J to 7 bases, leaving 2 bases not matched to a gene. This CDR3 has 14 residues.

This clonotype was detected ten times or more. This chain uses TRBV5-6 with TRBJ2-1; no definite D call. Trimming removed 1 base at V and 0 bases at J, with 8 bases between. Germline V gives CDR1 SGHDT, CDR2 YYEEEE. The CDR3 totals 15 residues. CDR3 residues: CASSLRRSSYNEQFF. As DNA, the CDR3 is TGTGCCAGCAGCTTGCGAAGGAGCTCCTACAATGAGCAGTTCTTC.

This clonotype was observed at least ten times. The chain combines TRBV7-3 with TRBJ2-3; D perhaps matches TRBD1 (6 bases). The V and J ends lost 5 bases and 0 bases respectively, with 18 bases between them. This CDR3 has 17 amino acids. CDR1 is SGHTA, CDR2 FQGTGA, per germline. The CDR3 reads CASSAGQTVSSTDTQYF. DNA of the CDR3: TGTGCCAGCAGCGCTGGACAGACCGTATCTAGCACAGATACGCAGTATTTT.

This clonotype was counted ten times or more. The J gene is TRBJ2-7, the V gene TRBV29-1; 10 nucleotides agree with TRBD1. The CDR3 contains 11 residues. Germline CDR1 is SQVTM and CDR2 is ANQGSEA. V dropped 6 bases and J dropped 12; count of bases not matched to a gene: 8. CDR3 DNA: TGCAGCGTAGAGGACAGGGGGGCTTTGTACGTC. Translated, it gives CSVEDRGALYV.

The V and J genes are TRBV4-1 and TRBJ1-6; a weak D match, TRBD1 (5 bases). The CDR3 is 14 amino acids. The V and J ends lost 5 bases and 7 bases respectively, with 12 bases between them. Germline CDR1 reads MGHRA; CDR2 reads YSYEKL. CDR3 sequence (DNA): TGCGCCAGCAGCGATGTTAAGGGGAATTCACCCCTCCACTTT. Translated, it gives CASSDVKGNSPLHF.

The sample holds many counts of this clonotype. In DNA form, the CDR3 reads TGTGCCAGCAGCGTAGGTGAGACAGGGGGCTACTTTGACTATGGCTACACCTTC. Its protein product is CASSVGETGGYFDYGYTF. This sequence joins TRBV9 and TRBJ1-2; 10 nucleotides match TRBD1. The V segment lost 0 bases and the J segment 3 bases; nucleotides outside the gene matches: 11. The CDR3 covers 18 residues. From germline, CDR1 is SGDLS and CDR2 YYNGEE.

At least ten counts were recorded for this clonotype. This rearrangement joins TRBV11-3 to TRBJ2-3; D call uncertain. This CDR3 region has 14 residues. V lost 5 bases and J 0 bases, leaving 9 bases between the germline ends. Germline V gene lookup returns CDR1 SGHNT and CDR2 YENEEA. CDR3 loop: CASSPSWSTDTQYF. CDR3 DNA sequence: TGTGCCAGCAGCCCTTCTTGGAGCACAGATACGCAGTATTTT.

This clonotype was found many times. This chain joins TRBV7-9 and TRBJ2-2, with 8 bases fitting TRBD1. Germline CDR1 is SEHNR and CDR2 is FQNEAQ (reference sequence). CDR3 size: 15 residues. V lost 5 bases, J lost 7 bases, and 9 bases stayed unmatched. CDR3 residues: CASSPIGTGGGELFF. In nucleotides, the CDR3 is TGTGCCAGCAGCCCAATCGGGACAGGCGGCGGGGAGCTGTTTTTT.

This clonotype has ten or more counts. The chain uses TRBV6-6 and TRBJ1-4, with D perhaps TRBD1 (6 bases). CDR3 length: 13 amino acids. Germline assignment: CDR1 MNHNY and CDR2 SVGAGI (reference sequence). V lost 2 bases and J lost 8, with 9 bases in between. CDR3 in DNA: TGTGCCAGCAGTTACGAGGGGGGAGAAAAACTGTTTTTT. Translating gives CASSYEGGEKLFF.

This clonotype was detected only a few times. V gene TRBV11-2 combines with J gene TRBJ1-1; a possible D gene is TRBD1 (5 bases). The CDR3 length is 15 residues. V was pared by 5 bases and J by 4 bases, with 17 bases between. Germline V gene data show CDR1 as SGHAT and CDR2 as FQNNGV. As DNA, the CDR3 is TGTGCCAGCAGCACGAGCAGGGAGTCCGGCACTGAAGCTTTCTTT. Amino acids: CASSTSRESGTEAFF.

This clonotype occurred many times. The chain's CDR3 is CASSLSDTGIETQYF. The CDR3 coding sequence is TGCGCCAGCAGCTTGTCGGACACAGGGATTGAGACCCAGTACTTC. This chain uses TRBV5-1 with TRBJ2-5; D is possibly TRBD1 (6 bases). Trimming stripped 1 base from V and 5 bases from J, with 15 bases between. Germline assignment: CDR1 SGHRS and CDR2 YFSETQ. The CDR3 loop spans 15 amino acids.

J is TRBJ2-3 and V is TRBV29-1; TRBD1 or TRBD2 may be the D gene (6 bases each). The CDR3 has 12 amino acids. The V and J ends lost 4 bases and 5 bases respectively, with 10 bases between them. CDR1 is SQVTM and CDR2 is ANQGSEA in the germline V gene. CDR3 loop: CSVGGAGDTQYF. CDR3 DNA: TGCAGCGTTGGGGGGGCGGGAGATACGCAGTATTTT.

This clonotype appeared many times. This chain uses TRBV5-5 with TRBJ2-4, with D hard to call. Germline CDR1 and CDR2: SGHKS and YYEKEE (reference sequence). There are 18 residues in the CDR3. The V gene lost 4 bases and the J gene lost 0 bases, with 20 bases spanning the gap. CDR3 in DNA: TGTGCCAGCAGCGCTCGTACCATGGACCAAATAGCCAAAAACATTCAGTACTTC. The encoded protein is CASSARTMDQIAKNIQYF.

This clonotype was observed at least ten times. The CDR3, as DNA: TGTGCCAGCAGCGGACAGAAACTTACTAACTATGGCTACACCTTC. Amino acid sequence: CASSGQKLTNYGYTF. This chain joins TRBV2 and TRBJ1-2, with D possibly matching TRBD1 (6 bases). Trimming took 6 bases from V and 0 from J, leaving 14 bases between them. Per germline, CDR1 SNHLY and CDR2 FYNNEI. There are 15 residues in the CDR3.